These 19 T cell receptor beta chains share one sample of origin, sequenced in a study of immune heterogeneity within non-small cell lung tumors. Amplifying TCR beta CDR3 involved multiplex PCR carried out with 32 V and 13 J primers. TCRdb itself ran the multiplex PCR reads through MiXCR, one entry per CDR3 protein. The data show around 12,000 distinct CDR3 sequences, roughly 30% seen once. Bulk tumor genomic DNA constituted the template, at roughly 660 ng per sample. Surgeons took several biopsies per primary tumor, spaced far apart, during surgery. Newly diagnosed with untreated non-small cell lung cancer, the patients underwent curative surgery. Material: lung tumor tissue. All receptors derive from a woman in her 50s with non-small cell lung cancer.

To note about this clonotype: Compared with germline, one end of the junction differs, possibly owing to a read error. The DNA of the CDR3 is TGTGCCATCAGTGCCCGGAGGTGGACTAGCTATGGCTACACCTTC. Translation gives CAISARRWTSYGYTF. The chain links TRBV28 to TRBJ1-2; no firm D call. In germline, CDR1 is MDHEN, CDR2 SYDVKM. The CDR3 extends over 15 amino acids.

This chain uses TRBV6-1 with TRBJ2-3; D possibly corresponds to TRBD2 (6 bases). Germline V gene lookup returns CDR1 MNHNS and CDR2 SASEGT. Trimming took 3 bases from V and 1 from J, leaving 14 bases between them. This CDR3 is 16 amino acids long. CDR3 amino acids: CASSDGGVGGTDTQYF. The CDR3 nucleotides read TGTGCCAGCAGTGATGGAGGGGTGGGGGGCACAGATACGCAGTATTTT.

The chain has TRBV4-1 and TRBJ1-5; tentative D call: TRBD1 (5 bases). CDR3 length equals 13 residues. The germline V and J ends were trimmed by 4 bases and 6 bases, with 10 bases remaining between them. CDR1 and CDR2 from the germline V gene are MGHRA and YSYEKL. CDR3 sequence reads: CASSLTEGQPQHF. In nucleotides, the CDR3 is TGCGCCAGCAGCCTGACAGAGGGTCAGCCCCAGCATTTT.

CDR3 residues: CASSDPSTGQDTF. The CDR3 DNA sequence: TGTGCCAGCAGTGACCCGTCGACAGGGCAGGACACCTTC. The chain links TRBV2 to TRBJ1-2, with 7 positions matching TRBD1. J lost 12 bases, V lost 3 bases, and 10 bases had no gene match. Per germline, CDR1 SNHLY and CDR2 FYNNEI. The CDR3 covers 13 residues.

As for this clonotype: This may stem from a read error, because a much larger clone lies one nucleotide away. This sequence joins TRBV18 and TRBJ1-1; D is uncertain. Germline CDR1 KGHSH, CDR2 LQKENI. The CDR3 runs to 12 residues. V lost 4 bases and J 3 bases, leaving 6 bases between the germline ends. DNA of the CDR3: TGTGCCAGCTCACGAAGGGACACTGAAGCTTTCTTT. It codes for CASSRRDTEAFF.

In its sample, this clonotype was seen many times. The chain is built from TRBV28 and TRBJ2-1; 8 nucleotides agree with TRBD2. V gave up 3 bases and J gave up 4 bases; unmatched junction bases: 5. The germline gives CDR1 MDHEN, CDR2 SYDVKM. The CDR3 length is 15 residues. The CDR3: CASSLRGAVYNEQFF. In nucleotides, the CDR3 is TGTGCCAGCAGTTTGCGGGGGGCGGTTTACAATGAGCAGTTCTTC.

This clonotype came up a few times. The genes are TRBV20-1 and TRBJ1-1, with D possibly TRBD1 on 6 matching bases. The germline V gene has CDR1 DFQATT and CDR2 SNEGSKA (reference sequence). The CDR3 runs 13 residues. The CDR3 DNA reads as TGCAGACCAGGGGTCGGACAGAACACTGAAGCTTTCTTT. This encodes CRPGVGQNTEAFF.

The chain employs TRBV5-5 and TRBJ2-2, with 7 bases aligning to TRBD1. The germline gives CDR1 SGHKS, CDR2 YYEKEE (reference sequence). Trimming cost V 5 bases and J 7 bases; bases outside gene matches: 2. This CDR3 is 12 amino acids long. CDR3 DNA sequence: TGTGCCAGCAGGACAGGGAACGGGGAGCTGTTTTTT. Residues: CASRTGNGELFF.

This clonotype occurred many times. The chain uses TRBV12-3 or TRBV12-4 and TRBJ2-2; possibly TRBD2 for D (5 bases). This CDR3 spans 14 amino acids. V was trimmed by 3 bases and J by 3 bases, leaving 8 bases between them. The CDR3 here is CASSFSADTGELFF. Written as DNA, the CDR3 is TGTGCCAGCAGTTTTAGCGCCGACACCGGGGAGCTGTTTTTT.

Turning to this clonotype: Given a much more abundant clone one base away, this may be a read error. The CDR3 loop is CASSLWAWGAEAFF. In DNA form, the CDR3 reads TGCGCCAGCAGCTTGTGGGCATGGGGGGCCGAAGCTTTCTTT. The gene calls are TRBV5-1 and TRBJ1-1; D might be TRBD1 (6 bases). Trimming left V 1 base short and J 8 bases short, with 15 bases between. CDR1 and CDR2 from the germline V gene are SGHRS and YFSETQ. This CDR3 is 14 amino acids long.

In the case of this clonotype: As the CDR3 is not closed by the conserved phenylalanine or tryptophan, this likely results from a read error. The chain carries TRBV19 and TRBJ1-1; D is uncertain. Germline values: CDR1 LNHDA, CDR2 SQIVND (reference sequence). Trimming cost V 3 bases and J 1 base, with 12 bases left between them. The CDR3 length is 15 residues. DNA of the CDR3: TGTGCCAGTAGTATGAGTGCCCATACGAACACTGAAGCTTTCCTT. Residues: CASSMSAHTNTEAFL.

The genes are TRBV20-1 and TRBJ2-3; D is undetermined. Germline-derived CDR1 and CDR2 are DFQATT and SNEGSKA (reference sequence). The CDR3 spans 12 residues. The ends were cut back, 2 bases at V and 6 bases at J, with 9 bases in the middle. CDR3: CSARLFPDTQYF. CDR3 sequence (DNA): TGCAGTGCTAGACTGTTTCCCGATACGCAGTATTTT.

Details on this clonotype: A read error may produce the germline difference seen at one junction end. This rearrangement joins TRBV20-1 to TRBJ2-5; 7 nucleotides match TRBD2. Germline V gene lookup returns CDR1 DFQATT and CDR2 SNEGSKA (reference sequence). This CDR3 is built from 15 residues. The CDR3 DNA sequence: TGCAGTGCCCATCGTCCTAGCGGTCGGTTCGGGGCCCATTACTTC. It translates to CSAHRPSGRFGAHYF.

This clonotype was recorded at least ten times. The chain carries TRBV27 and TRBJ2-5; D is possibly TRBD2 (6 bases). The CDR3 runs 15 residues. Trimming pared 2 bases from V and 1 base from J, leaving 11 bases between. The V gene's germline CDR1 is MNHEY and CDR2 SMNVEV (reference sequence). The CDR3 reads CASSLAGGPQETQYF. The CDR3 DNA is TGTGCCAGCAGTTTAGCTGGAGGGCCCCAAGAGACCCAGTACTTC.

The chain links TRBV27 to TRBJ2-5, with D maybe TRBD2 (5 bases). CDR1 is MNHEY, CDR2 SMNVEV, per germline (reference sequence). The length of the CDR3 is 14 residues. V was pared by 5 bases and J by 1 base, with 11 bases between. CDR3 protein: CASSKGSPQETQYF. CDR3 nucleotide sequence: TGTGCCAGCAGTAAAGGGAGTCCCCAAGAGACCCAGTACTTC.

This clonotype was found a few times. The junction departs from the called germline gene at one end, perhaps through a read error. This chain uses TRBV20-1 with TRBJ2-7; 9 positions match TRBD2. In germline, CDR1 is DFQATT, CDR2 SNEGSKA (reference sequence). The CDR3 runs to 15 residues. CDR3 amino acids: CSARVLAGRPYEQCF. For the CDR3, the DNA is TGCAGTGCTAGAGTTCTAGCGGGACGTCCCTACGAGCAGTGCTTC.

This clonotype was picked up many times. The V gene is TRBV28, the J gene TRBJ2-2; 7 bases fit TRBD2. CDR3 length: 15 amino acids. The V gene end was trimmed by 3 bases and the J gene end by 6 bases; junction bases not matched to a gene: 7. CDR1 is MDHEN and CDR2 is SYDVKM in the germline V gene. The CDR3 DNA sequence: TGTGCCAGCAGTTTGGGAGGGAGTGGCCCCGGGGAGCTGTTTTTT. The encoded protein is CASSLGGSGPGELFF.

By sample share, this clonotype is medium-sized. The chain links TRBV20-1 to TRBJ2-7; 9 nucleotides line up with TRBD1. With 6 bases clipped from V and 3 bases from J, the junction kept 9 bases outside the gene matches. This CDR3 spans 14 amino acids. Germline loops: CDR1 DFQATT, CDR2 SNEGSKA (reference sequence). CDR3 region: CSATAGTGIYEQYF. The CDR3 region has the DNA TGCAGTGCGACGGCCGGGACAGGGATCTACGAGCAGTACTTC.

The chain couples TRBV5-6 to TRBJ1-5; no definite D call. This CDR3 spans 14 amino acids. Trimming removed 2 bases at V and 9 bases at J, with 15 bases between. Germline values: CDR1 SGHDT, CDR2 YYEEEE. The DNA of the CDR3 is TGTGCCAGCAGCTTAAGAGCCCCGGGGTCGCCCCAGCATTTT. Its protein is CASSLRAPGSPQHF.